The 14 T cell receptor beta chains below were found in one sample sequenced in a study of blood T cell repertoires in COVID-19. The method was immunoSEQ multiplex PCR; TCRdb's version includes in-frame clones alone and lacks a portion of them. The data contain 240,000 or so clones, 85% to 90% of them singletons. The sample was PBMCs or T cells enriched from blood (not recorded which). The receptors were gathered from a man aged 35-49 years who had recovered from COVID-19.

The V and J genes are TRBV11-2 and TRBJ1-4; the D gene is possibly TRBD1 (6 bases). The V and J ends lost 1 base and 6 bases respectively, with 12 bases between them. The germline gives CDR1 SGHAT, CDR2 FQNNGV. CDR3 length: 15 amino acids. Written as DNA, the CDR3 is TGTGCCAGCAGCTTAGGGGGGCAGGGAGATGAAAAACTGTTTTTT. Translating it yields CASSLGGQGDEKLFF.

Here the CDR3 reads CATSATGHQPQHF. CDR3 DNA: TGTGCCACCAGTGCGACAGGACATCAGCCCCAGCATTTT. V and J are TRBV15 and TRBJ1-5, with a tentative D call TRBD1 (6 bases). V dropped 6 bases and J dropped 5 bases, with 11 bases sitting between them. Germline V CDR1 and CDR2: LNHNV, YYDKDF (reference sequence). The CDR3 spans 13 residues. Complete variable domain (other parts from reference TRBV15 and TRBJ1-5): DAMVIQNPRYQVTQFGKPVTLSCSQTLNHNVMYWYQQKSSQAPKLLFHYYDKDFNNEADTPDNFQSRRPNTSFCFLDIRSPGLGDTAMYLCATSATGHQPQHFGDGTRLSIL.

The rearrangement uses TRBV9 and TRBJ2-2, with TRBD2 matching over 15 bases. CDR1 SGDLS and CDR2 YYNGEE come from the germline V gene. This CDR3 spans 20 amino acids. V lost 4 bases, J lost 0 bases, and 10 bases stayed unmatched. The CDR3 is CASSYGLAGGPHPNTGELFF. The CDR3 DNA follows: TGTGCCAGCAGCTACGGACTAGCGGGAGGGCCACATCCGAACACCGGGGAGCTGTTTTTT.

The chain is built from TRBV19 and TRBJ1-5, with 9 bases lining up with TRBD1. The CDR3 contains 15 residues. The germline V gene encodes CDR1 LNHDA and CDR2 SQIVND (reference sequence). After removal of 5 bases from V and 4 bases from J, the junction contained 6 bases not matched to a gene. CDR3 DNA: TGTGCCAGTAGTGTGGACAGGGGAAGAAATCAGCCCCAGCATTTT. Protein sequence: CASSVDRGRNQPQHF.

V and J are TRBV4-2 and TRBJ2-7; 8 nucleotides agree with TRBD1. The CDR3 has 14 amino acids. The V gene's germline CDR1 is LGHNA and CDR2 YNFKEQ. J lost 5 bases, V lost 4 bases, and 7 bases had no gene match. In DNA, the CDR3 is TGTGCCAGCAGCCGTGGGACAGGCCAGGACGAGCAGTACTTC. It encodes CASSRGTGQDEQYF.

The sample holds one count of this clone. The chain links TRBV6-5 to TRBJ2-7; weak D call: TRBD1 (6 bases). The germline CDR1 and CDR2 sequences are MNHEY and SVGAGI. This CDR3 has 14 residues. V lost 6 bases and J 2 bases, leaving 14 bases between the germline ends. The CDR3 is CASSPDRRAYEQYF. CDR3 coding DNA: TGTGCCAGCAGCCCCGACAGGAGAGCCTACGAGCAGTACTTC.

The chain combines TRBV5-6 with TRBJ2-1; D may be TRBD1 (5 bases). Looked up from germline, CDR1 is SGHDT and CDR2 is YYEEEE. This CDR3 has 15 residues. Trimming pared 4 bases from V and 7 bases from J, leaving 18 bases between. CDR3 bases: TGTGCCAGCAGCCTGCCTGGGGCCTCTGGTAATGAGCAGTTCTTC. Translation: CASSLPGASGNEQFF.

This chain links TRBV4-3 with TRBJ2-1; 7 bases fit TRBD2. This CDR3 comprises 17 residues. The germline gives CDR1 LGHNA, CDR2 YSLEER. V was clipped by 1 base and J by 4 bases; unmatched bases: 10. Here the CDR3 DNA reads TGCGCCAGCAGCCAAGTTCTAGCTAGCGGTACATACAATGAGCAGTTCTTC. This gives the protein CASSQVLASGTYNEQFF.

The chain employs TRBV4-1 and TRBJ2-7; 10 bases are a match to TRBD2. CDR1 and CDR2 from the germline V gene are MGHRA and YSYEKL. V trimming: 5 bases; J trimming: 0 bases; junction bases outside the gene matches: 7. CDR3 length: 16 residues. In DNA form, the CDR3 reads TGCGCCAGCAGCACCCAACTAGCGGGATTCTCCTACGAGCAGTACTTC. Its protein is CASSTQLAGFSYEQYF.

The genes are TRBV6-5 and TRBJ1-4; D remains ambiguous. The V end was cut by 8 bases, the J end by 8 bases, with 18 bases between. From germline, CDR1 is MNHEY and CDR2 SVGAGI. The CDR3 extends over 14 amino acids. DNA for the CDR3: TGTGCCAGCCAGGAACACAGCGGAGAGGAAAAACTGTTTTTT. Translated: CASQEHSGEEKLFF.

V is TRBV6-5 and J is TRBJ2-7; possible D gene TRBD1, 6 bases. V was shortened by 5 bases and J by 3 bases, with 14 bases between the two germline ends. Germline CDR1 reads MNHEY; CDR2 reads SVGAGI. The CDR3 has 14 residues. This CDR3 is CASSTLGQFYEQYF. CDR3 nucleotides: TGTGCCAGCAGTACCCTTGGACAGTTCTACGAGCAGTACTTC.

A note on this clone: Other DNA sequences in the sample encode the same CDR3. The CDR3 DNA is TGTGCCAGCAGCGTAGGACCAGGTGGTAATGAAAAACTGTTTTTT. This gives the protein CASSVGPGGNEKLFF. V gene TRBV9 combines with J gene TRBJ1-4; D ambiguous. The length of the CDR3 is 15 residues. CDR1 is SGDLS and CDR2 is YYNGEE in the germline V gene. Trimming removed 0 bases from V and 4 bases from J, with 10 bases in between.

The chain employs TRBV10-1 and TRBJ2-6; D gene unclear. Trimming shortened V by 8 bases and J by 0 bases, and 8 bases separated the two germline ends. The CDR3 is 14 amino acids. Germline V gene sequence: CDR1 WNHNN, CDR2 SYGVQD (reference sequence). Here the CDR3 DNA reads TGCGCCAGCTCCCCCTCCTCTGGGGCCAACGTCCTGACTTTC. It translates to CASSPSSGANVLTF.

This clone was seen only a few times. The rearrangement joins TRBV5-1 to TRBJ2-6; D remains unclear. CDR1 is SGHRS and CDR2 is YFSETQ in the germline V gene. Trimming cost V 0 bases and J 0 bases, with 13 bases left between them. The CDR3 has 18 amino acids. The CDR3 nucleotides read TGCGCCAGCAGCTTGGGGGCAGTAGTTACCTCTGGGGCCAACGTCCTGACTTTC. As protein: CASSLGAVVTSGANVLTF.